This TCR beta chain was found in a study of T cell responses to AZD1222 COVID-19 vaccine. Study-wide results and caveats: Reports say nearly half of spike-specific TCRs go after unmutated variant regions. Sampled repertoires all dated from after the peak T cell response. Regions 160-218 and 743-854 dominated among vaccine-associated CD4 TCRs spanning spike.

CDR3 length: 16 residues. Trimming cost V 4 bases and J 7 bases; bases outside gene matches: 8. CDR1 and CDR2 (germline): LGHNA, YSLEER. Generated by immunoSEQ multiplex PCR, the TCRdb table keeps only in-frame clones and is missing some. The sample shows some 95,000 clones, roughly nine tenths of them seen only once. Comment on this clone: Its matching antigen is unknown.

The TCR originated in an adult in good health. The V and J genes are TRBV4-3 and TRBJ1-6, with 9 bases matching TRBD1. The material sequenced was peripheral blood, taken on day 0 of AZD1222 vaccination. In DNA, the CDR3 is TGCGCCAGCAGCCGCCTACAGGGGGCGCAGAATTCACCCCTCCACTTT. Encoded protein: CASSRLQGAQNSPLHF.